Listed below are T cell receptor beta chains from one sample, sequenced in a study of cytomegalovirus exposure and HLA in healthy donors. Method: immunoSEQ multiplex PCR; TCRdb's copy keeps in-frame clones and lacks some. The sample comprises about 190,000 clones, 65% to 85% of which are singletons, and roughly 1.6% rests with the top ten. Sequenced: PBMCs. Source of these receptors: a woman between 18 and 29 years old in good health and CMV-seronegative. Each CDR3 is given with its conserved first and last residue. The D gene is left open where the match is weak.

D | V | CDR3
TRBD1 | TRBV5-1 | CASSPTQGYNSPLHF
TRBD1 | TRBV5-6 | CASSLAGRGYGYTF
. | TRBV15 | CATSRDRQTSSGNTIYF
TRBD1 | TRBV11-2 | CASSQRQGRGDTQYF
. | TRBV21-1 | CASSKGGCWGVTDEAFF
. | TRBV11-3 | CASSLRPGGSDTGELFF
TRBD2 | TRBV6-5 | CASRPPTSGYNEQFF
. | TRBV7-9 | CASSFQRGGGTEAFF
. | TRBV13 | CASSPPRAGEQYF
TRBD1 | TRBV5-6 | CASSYGQGGYTF
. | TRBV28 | CASGLPGLHNSPLHF
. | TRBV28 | CASNNRGGYEQYF
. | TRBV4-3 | CASSQVTNEKLFF
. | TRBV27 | CASRSIEGAEETQYF
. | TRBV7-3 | CASSSDSDGNTIYF
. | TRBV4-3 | CASSQDDAGGAEGSPLHF
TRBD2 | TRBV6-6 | CASSLGTSSYEQYF
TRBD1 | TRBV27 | CASTGQDSYEQYF
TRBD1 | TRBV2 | CASSDDRALYNQPQHF
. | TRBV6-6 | CASSGIPEGTEAFF
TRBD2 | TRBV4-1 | CASSQDQRGSTDTQYF
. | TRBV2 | CASSDALGGGPQHF
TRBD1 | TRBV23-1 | CASTKKGQQETQYF
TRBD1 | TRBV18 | CASSPSGTGRSLGNSPLHF
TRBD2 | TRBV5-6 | CASSLQREGRYNEQFF
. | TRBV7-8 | CASSLGDSTVKAFF
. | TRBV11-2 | CASSFTGHLNTEAFF
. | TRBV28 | CASSLVGAAGYTF
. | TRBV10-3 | CAIREGLDYSEQFF
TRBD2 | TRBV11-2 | CASSLVGLAGVEQYF
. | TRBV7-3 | CASSGGERNSPLHF
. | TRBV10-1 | CASSVRNMNTEAFF